The T cell receptor beta chain under discussion was sequenced for a study of blood T cell repertoires in COVID-19. About the research overall: COVID-19 samples, acute and convalescent, were from the United States, Italy and Spain. T cells, B-cell-depleted T cells, or PBMCs supplied cDNA or gDNA.

This clone was seen only once. Per the study methods: Reference gene primers were amplified, and this amplification served to estimate nucleated cell counts. This table comes from immunoSEQ multiplex PCR, and its TCRdb copy is limited to in-frame clones, with some not included. V and J calls and clone size are those listed in that table; D and trimming were worked out from the DNA. This sample carries approximately 220,000 clones, 80% to 85% of them seen once, and the ten largest clones take around 3%. V was trimmed by 0 bases and J by 8 bases, leaving 7 bases between them. The length of the CDR3 is 12 residues. The V gene's germline CDR1 is SGHDN and CDR2 FVKESK.

V is TRBV14 and J is TRBJ2-5; D not certain. Sequenced material: peripheral blood. The clonotype was recovered from a woman aged 30 to 39 who had recovered from COVID-19. The CDR3 loop is CASSQDRITQYF. CDR3 coding DNA: TGTGCCAGCAGCCAAGACCGTATAACCCAGTACTTC.